The 16 T cell receptor beta chains in this list originate from one sample, sequenced in a study of control samples from healthy donors and cancer patients. Measured with immunoSEQ multiplex PCR; TCRdb has only the in-frame clones, and not every one. The sample holds more than 20,000 clones, 85% to 90% seen once. Sequenced sample: PBMCs. These receptors all stem from a man aged 55-75 years with head and neck cancer.

The chain has TRBV7-8 and TRBJ1-1, with a possible D match to TRBD1 (6 bases). V gave up 0 bases and J gave up 8 bases, with 13 bases separating them. The CDR3 has 14 residues. Germline lookup yields CDR1 SGHVS and CDR2 FQNEAQ. The CDR3 region is CASSLATSDSEAFF. CDR3 in DNA: TGTGCCAGCAGCTTAGCCACTTCGGACAGCGAAGCTTTCTTT.

The CDR3 region is CASSFGFKETQYF. CDR3 coding DNA: TGTGCCAGCAGTTTCGGCTTTAAAGAGACCCAGTACTTC. The V gene is TRBV12-3 or TRBV12-4, the J gene TRBJ2-5; D uncertain. V lost 3 bases to trimming and J lost 3 bases, with 8 bases between them. CDR3 size: 13 residues.

The V gene is TRBV3-1 (or the pseudogene TRBV3-2), the J gene TRBJ2-5; TRBD2 aligns across 7 bases. CDR1 is LGHDT and CDR2 is YNNKEL in the germline V gene (reference sequence). The CDR3 loop spans 18 amino acids. J gave up 5 bases and V 1 base, and 16 bases lay outside the gene matches. The CDR3 nucleotides read TGTGCCAGCAGCCAAGCCCTCGGGGGTGCGGGAGCTAGCGAGACCCAGTACTTC. This translates into CASSQALGGAGASETQYF.

This chain uses TRBV6-2 or TRBV6-3 with TRBJ2-3; possibly TRBD1 for D (6 bases). CDR1 is MNHEY, CDR2 SVGEGT, per germline. CDR3 length equals 15 residues. Trimming took 2 bases from V and 3 from J, leaving 12 bases between them. DNA of the CDR3: TGTGCCAGCAGTTACGGGCAGGGGAAGACAGATACGCAGTATTTT. Protein sequence: CASSYGQGKTDTQYF.

V gene TRBV29-1 combines with J gene TRBJ2-2; TRBD2 is a possible D gene (7 bases). Trimming shortened V by 0 bases and J by 4 bases, and 18 bases separated the two germline ends. The CDR3 is 17 residues long. CDR1 and CDR2 from the germline V gene are SQVTM and ANQGSEA. DNA for the CDR3: TGCAGCGTTGAAGATCCCGGGGGGCAGGGGACCACCGGGGAGCTGTTTTTT. Amino acids: CSVEDPGGQGTTGELFF.

The chain combines TRBV6-5 with TRBJ1-2; D remains ambiguous. Germline loops: CDR1 MNHEY, CDR2 SVGAGI. V lost 3 bases, J lost 8 bases, and 7 bases lay in between. The CDR3 length is 11 residues. The DNA for the CDR3 is TGTGCCAGCAGTTATCCTGGCGGCTACACCTTC. Its translation: CASSYPGGYTF.

The genes are TRBV27 and TRBJ1-5; 8 bases match TRBD1. V lost 5 bases and J lost 0; bases outside the gene matches: 6. This CDR3 is 16 amino acids long. Germline-derived CDR1 and CDR2 are MNHEY and SMNVEV (reference sequence). In DNA form, the CDR3 reads TGTGCCAGCAGTGTCGCAGGGGGCTCTAGCAATCAGCCCCAGCATTTT. Protein: CASSVAGGSSNQPQHF.

This sequence joins TRBV19 and TRBJ1-5; a weak D match, TRBD1 (6 bases). Trimming stripped 6 bases from V and 1 base from J, with 13 bases between. The CDR3 has 15 amino acids. Per germline, CDR1 LNHDA and CDR2 SQIVND (reference sequence). The CDR3 reads CASSPRGASNQPQHF. CDR3 sequence (DNA): TGTGCCAGTAGCCCTCGGGGGGCGAGCAATCAGCCCCAGCATTTT.

This clone was seen just once. The chain couples TRBV6-1 to TRBJ2-1; TRBD2 matches at 8 bases. Germline CDR1 is MNHNS and CDR2 is SASEGT. V lost 4 bases to trimming and J lost 0 bases; unmatched junction nucleotides: 5. The CDR3 is 16 amino acids. CDR3 in amino acids: CASSGQLADSYNEQFF. As DNA, the CDR3 is TGTGCCAGCAGTGGCCAACTAGCGGACTCCTACAATGAGCAGTTCTTC.

In this sample, this clone turned up a few times. DNA for the CDR3: TGCGCCAGCAGCCATGACGTCTTGCTCCCACCCCTCCACTTT. Translating it yields CASSHDVLLPPLHF. This chain joins TRBV4-1 and TRBJ1-6, with D unresolved. V was clipped by 3 bases and J by 11 bases, with 14 bases between them. This CDR3 has 14 amino acids. CDR1 MGHRA and CDR2 YSYEKL come from the germline V gene.

This chain uses TRBV6-1 with TRBJ2-3, with 9 positions matching TRBD2. The CDR3 runs to 16 residues. Germline V gives CDR1 MNHNS, CDR2 SASEGT. V shed 4 bases, J shed 2 bases, and the junction held 7 bases outside the gene matches. This CDR3 is CASSARLAEITDTQYF. In DNA, the CDR3 is TGTGCCAGCAGTGCGCGACTAGCGGAAATCACAGATACGCAGTATTTT.

The rearrangement links TRBV5-1 to TRBJ2-7; D may match TRBD1 or TRBD2 (6 bases each). Germline-derived CDR1 and CDR2 are SGHRS and YFSETQ. This CDR3 spans 13 amino acids. V was shortened by 4 bases and J by 3 bases, with 11 bases between the two germline ends. The CDR3 here is CASSPQGLYEQYF. In nucleotides, the CDR3 is TGCGCCAGCAGCCCACAGGGACTCTACGAGCAGTACTTC.

V gene TRBV9 combines with J gene TRBJ1-2; a possible D gene is TRBD1 (5 bases). Trimming took off 2 bases at V and 2 bases at J, with 10 bases between the two ends. The germline V gene has CDR1 SGDLS and CDR2 YYNGEE. The CDR3 loop spans 14 amino acids. CDR3 amino acids: CASSVGGRNYGYTF. Here the CDR3 DNA reads TGTGCCAGCAGCGTGGGGGGACGGAACTATGGCTACACCTTC. The full variable domain, with the rest looked up from reference TRBV9 and TRBJ1-2, is DSGVTQTPKHLITATGQRVTLRCSPRSGDLSVYWYQQSLDQGLQFLIQYYNGEERAKGNILERFSAQQFPDLHSELNLSSLELGDSALYFCASSVGGRNYGYTFGSGTRLTVV.

By share, this clone counts as medium-sized. V gene TRBV20-1 combines with J gene TRBJ1-2; D is unresolved. The V end lost 6 bases, the J end lost 8 bases, and 13 bases lay between the germline ends. The CDR3 runs to 11 residues. Germline assignment: CDR1 DFQATT and CDR2 SNEGSKA (reference sequence). The CDR3 protein is CSAGSGGGYTF. The DNA of the CDR3 is TGCAGTGCGGGTTCAGGAGGCGGCTACACCTTC.

The V call is TRBV27, the J call TRBJ1-6; unclear D gene. Trimming cost V 2 bases and J 0 bases, with 5 bases left between them. CDR1 is MNHEY, CDR2 SMNVEV, per germline (reference sequence). This CDR3 is 15 amino acids long. The DNA for the CDR3 is TGTGCCAGCAGTTTAATGAGCTCCTATAATTCACCCCTCCACTTT. Encoded protein: CASSLMSSYNSPLHF.

The rearrangement joins TRBV10-3 to TRBJ1-2; D is possibly TRBD1 (5 bases). Per germline, CDR1 ENHRY and CDR2 SYGVKD. V lost 3 bases and J lost 2, with 13 bases in between. This CDR3 region has 15 residues. CDR3 sequence reads: CAISEGRGGNYGYTF. CDR3 sequence (DNA): TGTGCCATCAGTGAAGGTCGGGGCGGAAACTATGGCTACACCTTC.